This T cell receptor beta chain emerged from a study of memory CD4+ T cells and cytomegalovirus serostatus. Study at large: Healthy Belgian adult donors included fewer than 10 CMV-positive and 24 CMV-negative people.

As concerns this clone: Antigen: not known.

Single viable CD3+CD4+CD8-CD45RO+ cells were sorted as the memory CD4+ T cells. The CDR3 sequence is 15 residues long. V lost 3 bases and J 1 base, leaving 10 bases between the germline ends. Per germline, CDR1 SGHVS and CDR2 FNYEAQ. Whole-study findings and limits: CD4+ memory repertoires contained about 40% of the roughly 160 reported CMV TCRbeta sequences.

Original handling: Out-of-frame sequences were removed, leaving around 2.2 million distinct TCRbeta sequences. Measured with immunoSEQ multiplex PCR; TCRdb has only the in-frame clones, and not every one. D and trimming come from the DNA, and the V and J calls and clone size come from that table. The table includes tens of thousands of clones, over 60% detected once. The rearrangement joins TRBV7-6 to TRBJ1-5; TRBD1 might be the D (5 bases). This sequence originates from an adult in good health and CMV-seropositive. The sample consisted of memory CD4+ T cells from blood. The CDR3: CASSLGRSSNQPQHF. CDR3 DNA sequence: TGTGCCAGCAGCTTGGGACGTTCGAGCAATCAGCCCCAGCATTTT.